This passage covers 11 T cell receptor beta chains from one sample sequenced in a study of regulatory T cells in long-lasting Graves disease. Construction of the TCR beta libraries employed iRepertoire HTBI primers in conjunction with Arm-PCR of CDR3 regions. TCRdb ran MiXCR on the multiplex PCR reads and lists one entry per CDR3 protein. The sample has 500,000 to 800,000 distinct CDR3 sequences; approximately 31% are singletons. Sample time point: persistent/refractory GD, antithyroid drugs over 5 years with positive TRAb. Preparation of the TCR library used RNA extracted from PBMCs. The sample was peripheral blood mononuclear cells (PBMCs), taken when the disease was refractory, from a patient treated with antithyroid drugs. These receptors were collected from a female donor with Graves disease.

The gene calls are TRBV20-1 and TRBJ2-3, with D hard to call. The CDR3 covers 15 residues. Trimming took 0 bases from V and 0 from J, leaving 10 bases between them. Germline loops: CDR1 DFQATT, CDR2 SNEGSKA (reference sequence). The CDR3 loop reads CSARDVAVSTDTQYF. The CDR3 region has the DNA TGCAGTGCTAGAGATGTGGCGGTTAGCACAGATACGCAGTATTTT.

The rearrangement joins TRBV7-9 to TRBJ2-7; 9 bases match TRBD1. The CDR3 has 16 residues. The germline V gene has CDR1 SEHNR and CDR2 FQNEAQ (reference sequence). V gave up 4 bases and J gave up 4 bases; unmatched junction bases: 11. The CDR3 region is CASSSRDLDRGYEQYF. CDR3 nucleotides: TGTGCCAGCAGCTCAAGGGATTTGGACAGGGGTTACGAGCAGTACTTC.

At least ten counts were recorded for this clonotype. The J gene is TRBJ2-2, the V gene TRBV2; D uncertain. Trimming took off 3 bases at V and 8 bases at J, with 10 bases between the two ends. Germline V gene data show CDR1 as SNHLY and CDR2 as FYNNEI. CDR3 length: 13 amino acids. The CDR3 DNA reads as TGTGCCAGCAGTGAGTGGAGTTCTGGGGAGCTGTTTTTT. This sequence encodes CASSEWSSGELFF.

This clonotype was recorded at least ten times. V and J are TRBV2 and TRBJ1-1; the D is unclear. V was pared by 4 bases and J by 3 bases, with 9 bases between. This CDR3 is built from 13 residues. CDR1 is SNHLY and CDR2 is FYNNEI in the germline V gene. The CDR3 protein is CASSARDYTEAFF. The CDR3 DNA follows: TGTGCCAGCAGTGCCAGAGATTACACTGAAGCTTTCTTT.

This clonotype has more than one count but fewer than ten. This chain joins TRBV13 and TRBJ1-5, with D unresolved. The CDR3 totals 14 residues. The V end was cut by 3 bases, the J end by 4 bases, with 10 bases between. Germline V gene sequence: CDR1 PRHDT, CDR2 FYEKMQ (reference sequence). The CDR3 sequence is CASSFGQNNQPQHF. The CDR3 DNA reads as TGTGCCAGCAGCTTCGGGCAGAATAATCAGCCCCAGCATTTT.

With respect to this clonotype: A read error may produce the germline difference seen at one junction end. The rearrangement links TRBV6-5 to TRBJ1-2; 8 bases are shared with TRBD1. CDR3 size: 15 residues. Looked up from germline, CDR1 is MNHEY and CDR2 is SVGAGI. CDR3 sequence reads: CTSSYHGQGGYGYTF. In DNA, the CDR3 is TGTACCAGCAGTTACCACGGACAGGGAGGTTATGGCTACACCTTC.

The chain links TRBV15 to TRBJ1-5; TRBD1 matches at 8 bases. Looked up from germline, CDR1 is LNHNV and CDR2 is YYDKDF (reference sequence). The length of the CDR3 is 14 residues. Germline trimming cut 1 base from V and 7 bases from J; bases unmatched to any gene: 3. The CDR3 sequence: CATSRGTGTQPQHF. In DNA, the CDR3 is TGTGCCACCAGCAGAGGGACAGGGACCCAGCCCCAGCATTTT.

A few counts support this clonotype. This rearrangement joins TRBV5-1 to TRBJ1-1; D is unclear. Per the germline V gene, CDR1 is SGHRS and CDR2 is YFSETQ. V gave up 0 bases and J gave up 2 bases, with 17 bases separating them. The CDR3 has 17 amino acids. CDR3 nucleotides: TGCGCCAGCAGCTTGGCTTCTTCGGTGACAAGAAACACTGAAGCTTTCTTT. As protein: CASSLASSVTRNTEAFF.

This clonotype showed up just a few times. The chain uses TRBV5-4 and TRBJ2-5; 14 positions agree with TRBD2. The CDR3 has 16 amino acids. From germline, CDR1 is SGHNT and CDR2 YYREEE (reference sequence). Trimming took 4 bases from V and 1 from J; bases not matched to a gene: 3. Here the CDR3 reads CASSHGTSGSQETQYF. CDR3 DNA: TGTGCCAGCAGCCACGGGACTAGCGGGAGCCAAGAGACCCAGTACTTC.

The genes are TRBV7-9 and TRBJ1-6, with D hard to call. The CDR3 extends over 15 amino acids. Trimming left V 1 base short and J 3 bases short, with 7 bases between. Germline-derived CDR1 and CDR2 are SEHNR and FQNEAQ (reference sequence). CDR3 bases: TGTGCCAGCAGCTTAGAAATGATCTATAATTCACCCCTCCACTTT. Protein product: CASSLEMIYNSPLHF.

V usage is TRBV6-1 and J usage is TRBJ1-4, with D perhaps TRBD1 (6 bases). The CDR3 totals 16 residues. Germline V gene data show CDR1 as MNHNS and CDR2 as SASEGT. The V gene lost 3 bases and the J gene lost 8 bases, with 19 bases spanning the gap. CDR3 residues: CASSETGELRGEKLFF. DNA of the CDR3: TGTGCCAGCAGTGAGACAGGAGAGCTCCGGGGAGAAAAACTGTTTTTT.